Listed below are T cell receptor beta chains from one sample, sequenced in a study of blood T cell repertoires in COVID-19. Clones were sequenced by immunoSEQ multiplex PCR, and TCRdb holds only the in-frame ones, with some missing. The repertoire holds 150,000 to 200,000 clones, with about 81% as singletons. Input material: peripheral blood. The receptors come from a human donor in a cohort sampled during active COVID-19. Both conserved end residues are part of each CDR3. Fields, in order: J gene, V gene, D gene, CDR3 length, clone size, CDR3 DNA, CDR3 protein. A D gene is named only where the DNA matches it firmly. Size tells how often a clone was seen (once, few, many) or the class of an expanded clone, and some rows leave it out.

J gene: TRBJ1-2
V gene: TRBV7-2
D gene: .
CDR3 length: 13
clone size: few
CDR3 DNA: TGTGCCAGCAGCGCGGTACTAGAGGTTGGCTACACCTTC
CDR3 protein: CASSAVLEVGYTF

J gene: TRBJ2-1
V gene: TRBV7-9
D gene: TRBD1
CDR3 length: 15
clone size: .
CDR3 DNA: TGTGCCAGCAGTCCCGGGACAGGGATATTCAATGAGCAGTTCTTC
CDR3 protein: CASSPGTGIFNEQFF

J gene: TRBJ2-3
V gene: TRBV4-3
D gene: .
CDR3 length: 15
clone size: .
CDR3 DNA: TGCGCCAGCACGAAATCTAGCGCAGGCACAGATACGCAGTATTTT
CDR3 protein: CASTKSSAGTDTQYF

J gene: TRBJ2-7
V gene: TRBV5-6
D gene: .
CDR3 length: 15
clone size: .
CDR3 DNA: TGTGCCAGCAGCTTGGCGGAGGCTCCTCGGGCCGAGCAGTACTTC
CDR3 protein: CASSLAEAPRAEQYF

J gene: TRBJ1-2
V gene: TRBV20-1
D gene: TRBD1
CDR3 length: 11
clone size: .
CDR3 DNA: TGCAGTGCTAGCAGGACAGGCGGCTACACCTTC
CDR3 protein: CSASRTGGYTF

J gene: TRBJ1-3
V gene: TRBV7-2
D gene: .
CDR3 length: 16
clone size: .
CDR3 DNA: TGTGCCAGCAGCTTAGGCGGGGGGGGGAGGGGAAACACCATATATTTT
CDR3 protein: CASSLGGGGRGNTIYF

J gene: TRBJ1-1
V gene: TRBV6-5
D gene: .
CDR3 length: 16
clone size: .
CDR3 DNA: TGTGCCAGCAGTTACTCGGGGGCGCGGGTGAACACTGAAGCTTTCTTT
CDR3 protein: CASSYSGARVNTEAFF

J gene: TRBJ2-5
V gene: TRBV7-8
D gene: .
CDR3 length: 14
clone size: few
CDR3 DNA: TGTGCCAGCAGCCTTGCTGCAGGAGGAGAGACCCAGTACTTC
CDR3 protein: CASSLAAGGETQYF

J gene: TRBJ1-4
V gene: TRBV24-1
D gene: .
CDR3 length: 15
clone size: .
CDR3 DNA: TGTGCCACCAGTGACCCGATCTTCTCCGGGGAAAAACTGTTTTTT
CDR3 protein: CATSDPIFSGEKLFF

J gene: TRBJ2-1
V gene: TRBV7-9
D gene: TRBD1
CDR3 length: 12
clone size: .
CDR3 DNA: TGTGCCAGCAGCTATGACAGGGCGATAAGGTTCTTC
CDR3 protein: CASSYDRAIRFF

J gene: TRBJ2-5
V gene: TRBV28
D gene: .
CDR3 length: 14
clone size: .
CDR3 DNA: TGTGCCAGCAGTTTCTTACAATCCCAAGAGACCCAGTACTTC
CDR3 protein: CASSFLQSQETQYF

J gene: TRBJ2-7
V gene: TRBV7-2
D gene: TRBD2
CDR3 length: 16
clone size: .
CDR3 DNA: TGTGCCAGCAGCTTACTAGCGGGGGGGTCTGGCTACGAGCAGTACTTC
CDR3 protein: CASSLLAGGSGYEQYF

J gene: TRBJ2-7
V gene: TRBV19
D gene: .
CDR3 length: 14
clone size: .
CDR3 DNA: TGTGCCAGTAGGACAGACTTTAGCTCCTACGAGCAGTACTTC
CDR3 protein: CASRTDFSSYEQYF

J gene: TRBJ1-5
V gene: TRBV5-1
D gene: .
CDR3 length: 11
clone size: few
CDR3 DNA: TGCGCCAGCAGCGGCCATTCACCCCAGCATTTT
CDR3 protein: CASSGHSPQHF

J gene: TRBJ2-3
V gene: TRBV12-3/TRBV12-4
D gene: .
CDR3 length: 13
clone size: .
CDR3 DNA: TGTGCCAGCAGTTTATTAGGAGGGGATACGCAGTATTTT
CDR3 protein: CASSLLGGDTQYF

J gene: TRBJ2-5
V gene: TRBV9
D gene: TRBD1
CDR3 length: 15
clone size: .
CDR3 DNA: TGTGCCAGCAGCGTAGCGGGACAGGGGTTAGACACCCAGTACTTC
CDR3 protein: CASSVAGQGLDTQYF

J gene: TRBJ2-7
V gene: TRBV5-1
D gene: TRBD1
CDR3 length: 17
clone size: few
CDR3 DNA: TGCGCCAGCAGCTTGGCCGGCCTGACAGGGGGCTTGGACGAGCAGTACTTC
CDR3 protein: CASSLAGLTGGLDEQYF

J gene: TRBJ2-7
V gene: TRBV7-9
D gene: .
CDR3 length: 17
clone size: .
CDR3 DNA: TGTGCCAGCAGCTTAGCTCCGGGACACCAAGCGCGAAACGAGCAGTACTTC
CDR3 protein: CASSLAPGHQARNEQYF

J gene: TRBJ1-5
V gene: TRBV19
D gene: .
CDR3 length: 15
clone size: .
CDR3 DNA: TGTGCCAGTAGTATAGCAGAGGGGGATTATCAGCCCCAGCATTTT
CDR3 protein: CASSIAEGDYQPQHF

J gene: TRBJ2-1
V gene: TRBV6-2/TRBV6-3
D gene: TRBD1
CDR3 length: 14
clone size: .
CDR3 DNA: TGTGCCAGCAGCTTACAGGGGTACCGGGGTGAGCAGTTCTTC
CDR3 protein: CASSLQGYRGEQFF

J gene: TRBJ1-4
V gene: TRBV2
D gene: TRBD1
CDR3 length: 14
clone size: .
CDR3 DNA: TGTGCCAGCAGTGAAATGGGGACAGGTGAAAAACTGTTTTTT
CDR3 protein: CASSEMGTGEKLFF

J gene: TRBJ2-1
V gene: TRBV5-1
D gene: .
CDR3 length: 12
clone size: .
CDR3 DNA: TGCGCCAGCAGCTGGGGCCGTCATGAGCAGTTCTTC
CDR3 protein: CASSWGRHEQFF

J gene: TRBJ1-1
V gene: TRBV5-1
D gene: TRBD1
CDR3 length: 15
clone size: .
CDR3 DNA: TGCGCCAGCAGCTCACCCAGGGGGGAGAACACTGAAGCTTTCTTT
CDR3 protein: CASSSPRGENTEAFF

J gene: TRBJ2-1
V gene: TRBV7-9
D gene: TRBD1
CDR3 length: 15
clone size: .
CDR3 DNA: TGTGCCAGCAGCTCTTACCGGGACAGGGGTGCTGAGCAGTTCTTC
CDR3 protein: CASSSYRDRGAEQFF

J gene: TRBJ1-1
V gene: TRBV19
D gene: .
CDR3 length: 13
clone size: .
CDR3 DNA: TGTGCCAGTAGTATTCAGGGGAGCACTGAAGCTTTCTTT
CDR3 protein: CASSIQGSTEAFF

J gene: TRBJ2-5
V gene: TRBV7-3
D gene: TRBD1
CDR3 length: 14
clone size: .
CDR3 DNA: TGTGCCAGCAGCCGCGGACAGGGGGCTGAGACCCAGTACTTC
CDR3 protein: CASSRGQGAETQYF

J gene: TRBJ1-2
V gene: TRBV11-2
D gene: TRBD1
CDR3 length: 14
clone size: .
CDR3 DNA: TGTGCCAGCAGCCGATTACAGGGGCCGCGGGGCTACACCTTC
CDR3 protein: CASSRLQGPRGYTF

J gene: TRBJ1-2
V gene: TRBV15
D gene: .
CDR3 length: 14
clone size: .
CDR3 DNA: TGTGCCACCAGCAGAGACGTATCGGGCTATGGCTACACCTTC
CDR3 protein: CATSRDVSGYGYTF

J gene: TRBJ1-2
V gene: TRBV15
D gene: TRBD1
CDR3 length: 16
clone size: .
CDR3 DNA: TGTGCCACCAGCACCGGACAGGGGCCATGGGGCTATGGCTACACCTTC
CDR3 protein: CATSTGQGPWGYGYTF

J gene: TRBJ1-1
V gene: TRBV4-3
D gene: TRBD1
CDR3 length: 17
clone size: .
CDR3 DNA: TGCGCCAGCAGCCAAGCCTCAACAGGGGGGCCATACACTGAAGCTTTCTTT
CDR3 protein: CASSQASTGGPYTEAFF

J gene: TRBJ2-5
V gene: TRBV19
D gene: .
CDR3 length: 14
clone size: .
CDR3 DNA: TGTGCCAGTAGTACTCCGGGGGTTGTAGGGACCCAGTACTTC
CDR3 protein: CASSTPGVVGTQYF

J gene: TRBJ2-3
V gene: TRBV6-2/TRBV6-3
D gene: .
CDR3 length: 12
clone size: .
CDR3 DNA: TGTGCCAGCAGTTGGGCCACAGATACGCAGTATTTT
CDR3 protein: CASSWATDTQYF

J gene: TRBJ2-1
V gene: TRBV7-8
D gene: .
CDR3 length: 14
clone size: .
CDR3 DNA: TGTGCCAGCAGCTTTGACAGGCTTGGGAATGAGCAGTTCTTC
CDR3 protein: CASSFDRLGNEQFF

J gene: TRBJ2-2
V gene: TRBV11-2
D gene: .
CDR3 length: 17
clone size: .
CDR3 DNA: TGTGCCAGCCGCACTTTGGGAGTGATGGGGGCCCTCGGGGAGCTGTTTTTT
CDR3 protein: CASRTLGVMGALGELFF

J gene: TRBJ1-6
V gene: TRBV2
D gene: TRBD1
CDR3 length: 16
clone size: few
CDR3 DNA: TGTGCCAGCAGTGAAACGACAGGGGGACATAATTCACCCCTCCACTTT
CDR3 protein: CASSETTGGHNSPLHF

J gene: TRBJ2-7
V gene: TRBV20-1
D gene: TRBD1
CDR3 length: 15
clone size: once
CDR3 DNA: TGCAGTGCTAGTGGGATGGGACAGGGTTACGACGAGCAGTACTTC
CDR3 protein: CSASGMGQGYDEQYF

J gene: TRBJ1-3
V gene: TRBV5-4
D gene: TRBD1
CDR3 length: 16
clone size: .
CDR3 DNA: TGTGCCAGCAGCTTATACCAGGGGGCATCTGGAAACACCATATATTTT
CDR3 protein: CASSLYQGASGNTIYF

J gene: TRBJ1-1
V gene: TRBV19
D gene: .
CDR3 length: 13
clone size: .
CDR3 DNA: TGTGCCAGTAGTATTCGGGGGAACACTGAAGCTTTCTTT
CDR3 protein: CASSIRGNTEAFF

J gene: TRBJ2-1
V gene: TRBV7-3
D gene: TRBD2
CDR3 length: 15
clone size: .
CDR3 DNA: TGTGCCAGCAGCTTAGTAGCGGGGGGTCACAATGAGCAGTTCTTC
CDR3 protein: CASSLVAGGHNEQFF

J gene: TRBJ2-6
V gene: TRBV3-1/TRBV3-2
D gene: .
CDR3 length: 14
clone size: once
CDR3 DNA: TGTGCCAGCAGCCAACTTCGGACTCCTAACGTCCTGACTTTC
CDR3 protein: CASSQLRTPNVLTF

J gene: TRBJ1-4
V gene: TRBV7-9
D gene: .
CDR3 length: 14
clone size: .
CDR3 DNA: TGTGCCAGCAGCTTAGGCCGGGATAGAGAAAAACTGTTTTTT
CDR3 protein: CASSLGRDREKLFF

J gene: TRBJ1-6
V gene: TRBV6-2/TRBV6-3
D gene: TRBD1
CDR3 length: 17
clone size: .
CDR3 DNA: TGTGCCAGCAGCCCCCGGTCGCAGGGACAGTATAATTCACCCCTCCACTTT
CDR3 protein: CASSPRSQGQYNSPLHF

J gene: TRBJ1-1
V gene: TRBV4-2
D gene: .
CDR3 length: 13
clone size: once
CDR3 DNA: TGTGCCAGCAGCCAAGATCAGGGCAGGGATGGTTTCTTT
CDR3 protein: CASSQDQGRDGFF